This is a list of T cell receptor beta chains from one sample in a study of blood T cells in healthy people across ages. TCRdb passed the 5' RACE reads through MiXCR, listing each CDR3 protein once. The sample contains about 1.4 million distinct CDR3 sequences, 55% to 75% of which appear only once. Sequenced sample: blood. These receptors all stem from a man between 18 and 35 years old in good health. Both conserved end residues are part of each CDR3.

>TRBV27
CASSFRENTEAFF
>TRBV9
CASSPRTGRCCNQPQHF
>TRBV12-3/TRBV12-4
CASSFEAAGDNEQFF
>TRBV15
CATSSIGTGNNEQYF
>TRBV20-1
CSARDSSGGPDTQYF
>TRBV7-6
CASSLQRTNSPLHF
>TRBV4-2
CASSQDSWRETQYF
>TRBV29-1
CSVERQGAECEQFF
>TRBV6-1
CASSEVIARVANSYNSPLHF
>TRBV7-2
CASSTDSPSGANVLTF
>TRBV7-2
CASTQGPDTQYF
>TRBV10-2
CASRWGAPEETQYF
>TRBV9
CASSVVGSRQAEQYF
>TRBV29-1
CGVLSAGGVTDTQYF
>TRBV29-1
CSVRGNEQYF
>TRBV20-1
CSAREGVMVNLEQFF
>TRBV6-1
CASSETYYEQYF
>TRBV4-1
CASSRALSVGETQYF
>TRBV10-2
CASTDTLTYEQYF
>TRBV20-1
CSASPPTTFYEQYF
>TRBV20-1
CSARLGNEQFF
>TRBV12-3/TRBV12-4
CASALGVSNDGYTF
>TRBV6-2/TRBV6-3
CASSYLLPLMNTEAFF
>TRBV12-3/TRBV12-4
CASSPRALETQYF
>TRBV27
CASSRGGHSSTDTQYF
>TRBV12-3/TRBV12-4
CASSSQRDREGETQYF
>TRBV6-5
CASSSPSAGPTYEQYF
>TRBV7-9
CASSLSDRVSYGQYF
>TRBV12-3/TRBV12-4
CASSFRATRNPTLMGYTF
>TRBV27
CASRPFDRVGPNEQYF
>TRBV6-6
CASHRDKSNEKLFF
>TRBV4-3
CASSQDSRAASYEQYF
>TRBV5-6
CASSIWRVDEQFF
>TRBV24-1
CATSGTGGEKLFF
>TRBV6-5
CASSYSRGRSEAFF
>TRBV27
CAGSLSGGRSYEQYF
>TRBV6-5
CASSYSIGWDSVPYEQYF
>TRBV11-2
CASSTPDRGPYNEQFF
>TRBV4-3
CASSPGVSGGVREQFF
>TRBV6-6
CASSYSVNEQYF
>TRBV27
CASSLFQGARETQYF
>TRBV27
CASTSGTYYGYTF
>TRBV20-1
CSADQTSLQEQFF
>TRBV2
CASSERPGYNSPLHF
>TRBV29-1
CSLGQGVTDEQFF
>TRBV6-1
CASSPLSGGAGQETQYF
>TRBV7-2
CASSPSGTSGRSGDEQFF
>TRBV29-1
CSVEGGLAYEQYF
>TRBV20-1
CSAIQGAQYF
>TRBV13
CASSLVGSAMPYEQYF
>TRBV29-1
CSVHLTGSSRGFGYTF
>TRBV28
CASSLSGVALAKNIQYF
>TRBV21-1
CASSKDRQVYEQYF
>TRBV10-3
CAINQAGSSNEQYF
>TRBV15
CATSNKVKGGQQYF
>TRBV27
CASSHGQGLSGANVLTF
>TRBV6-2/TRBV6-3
CASRGVDRRYGYTF
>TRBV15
CATSRDRSYGYTF
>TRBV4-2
CASSRRLAGEYEQYF
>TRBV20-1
CSARAVQGALGGYTF